This entry is about one T cell receptor (beta chain). What it binds is not known. The V and J ends lost 3 bases and 7 bases, in that order; junction bases with no gene match: 11. The CDR3 spans 16 residues. Germline V gene lookup returns CDR1 ENHRY and CDR2 SYGVKD. This sample stems from a study of long-term antiretroviral therapy in people with HIV. The study, taken as a whole, reports: The study found narrower CDR3 length ranges in HIV repertoires than in controls. Whichever time point was examined, clones expanded before ART dominated the repertoire. ART preceded a rise in diversity that nonetheless stayed lower than in transplant donor controls.

The assay used was immunoSEQ (version v3.0), run at survey level. Profiled with immunoSEQ multiplex PCR; TCRdb holds only in-frame clones, not every one. This sample has under 25,000 clones, with 76% found just once. Cryopreserved PBMC numbered roughly 0.85-11 million per sample before DNA extraction. Sequenced here: unsorted PBMCs, sampled 0.5 years before starting antiretroviral therapy. V usage is TRBV10-3 and J usage is TRBJ2-2; 7 bases line up with TRBD1. This TCR came from a man in his late teens or twenties with HIV. The CDR3 spells CAISEPRDSTLGELFF. CDR3 coding DNA: TGTGCCATCAGTGAACCCCGGGACAGTACTCTCGGGGAGCTGTTTTTT.